This is a list of T cell receptor beta chains from one sample in a study of early T cells in non-severe SARS-CoV-2 infection. TCRdb used MiXCR to reprocess the 5' RACE reads, holding one entry per CDR3 protein. The sample lists more than 55,000 distinct CDR3 sequences, approximately 13% occurring once. Sequenced here: whole blood, sampled at baseline. The receptors were sampled from an adult who was a healthcare worker with PCR-confirmed SARS-CoV-2 infection or an uninfected control (not recorded which). The CDR3 runs from the conserved cysteine through the conserved F or W. The D gene is left open where the match is weak. Clone sizes are given selectively: once, few, many, or a class where the clone is expanded.

V	size	J	D	CDR3	DNA
TRBV6-6	-	TRBJ1-2	-	CASSYIAVYGYTF	TGTGCCAGCAGTTACATCGCCGTCTATGGCTACACCTTC
TRBV7-8	many	TRBJ2-2	-	CASSSVRDNTGELFF	TGTGCCAGCAGCTCCGTGCGGGACAACACCGGGGAGCTGTTTTTT
TRBV7-2	few	TRBJ2-7	TRBD2	CASSLRLAGVISSYEQYF	TGTGCCAGCAGCCTGCGACTAGCGGGAGTCATAAGCTCCTACGAGCAGTACTTC
TRBV21-1	few	TRBJ2-1	-	CASSKGQGAAYNEQFF	TGTGCCAGCAGCAAAGGCCAGGGGGCGGCCTACAATGAGCAGTTCTTC
TRBV12-3/TRBV12-4	-	TRBJ2-7	-	CASSSTARDPYEQYF	TGTGCCAGCAGTTCAACCGCCAGAGACCCCTACGAGCAGTACTTC
TRBV5-1	-	TRBJ1-1	-	CASSLRNTEAFF	TGCGCCAGCAGCTTGAGGAACACTGAAGCTTTCTTT
TRBV7-2	few	TRBJ2-2	TRBD2	CASSLDRGGRTGELFF	TGTGCCAGCAGCTTAGACCGGGGAGGGCGAACCGGGGAGCTGTTTTTT
TRBV19	few	TRBJ2-1	TRBD2	CASSIRLAGLSYNEQFF	TGTGCCAGTAGTATTAGACTAGCGGGACTATCCTACAATGAGCAGTTCTTC
TRBV11-2	few	TRBJ1-1	-	CASSLAGRRMNTEAFF	TGTGCCAGCAGCTTAGCAGGACGGCGAATGAACACTGAAGCTTTCTTT
TRBV28	few	TRBJ1-2	-	CASSFWGERDGYTF	TGTGCCAGCAGTTTCTGGGGGGAACGGGATGGCTACACCTTC
TRBV20-1	-	TRBJ2-7	-	CSASTVTLGYEQYF	TGCAGTGCTTCCACCGTGACGTTAGGATACGAGCAGTACTTC
TRBV20-1	many	TRBJ2-7	-	CSASGDVSYEQYF	TGCAGTGCTAGCGGGGACGTCTCCTACGAGCAGTACTTC
TRBV28	many	TRBJ2-3	TRBD2	CASRTLLAGPGDTQYF	TGTGCCAGCAGGACCTTACTAGCGGGGCCAGGGGATACGCAGTATTTT
TRBV12-3/TRBV12-4	many	TRBJ1-2	-	CASSLLGSNGYTF	TGTGCCAGCAGTTTGTTGGGGAGTAACGGCTACACCTTC
TRBV29-1	many	TRBJ2-7	-	CSVETPAEQYF	TGCAGCGTTGAAACCCCCGCCGAGCAGTACTTC
TRBV10-3	few	TRBJ1-6	-	CAIRPMDGSNSPLHF	TGTGCCATCAGGCCGATGGACGGAAGTAATTCACCCCTCCACTTT
TRBV7-8	-	TRBJ2-2	-	CASSLARGELFF	TGTGCCAGCAGCTTAGCGCGGGGGGAGCTGTTTTTT
TRBV12-3/TRBV12-4	-	TRBJ2-5	-	CASRRQETQYF	TGTGCCAGCAGACGTCAAGAGACCCAGTACTTC
TRBV6-5	many	TRBJ1-4	-	CASSYSGPYRNEKLFF	TGTGCCAGCAGTTACTCGGGGCCCTACCGAAATGAAAAACTGTTTTTT
TRBV14	many	TRBJ2-7	TRBD1	CASSLPGTAPYEQYF	TGTGCCAGCAGCCTACCCGGGACAGCTCCCTACGAGCAGTACTTC
TRBV18	many	TRBJ1-1	-	CASSPRSGVDHVVAFF	TGTGCCAGCTCACCACGCTCCGGAGTGGATCACGTAGTAGCTTTCTTT
TRBV4-2	few	TRBJ2-1	TRBD2	CASSQSSGRASYNEQFF	TGTGCCAGCAGCCAAAGTAGCGGGAGGGCCTCCTACAATGAGCAGTTCTTC
TRBV7-2	few	TRBJ2-3	-	CALSSRSTGDTQYF	TGTGCCCTTAGTTCCAGGAGTACGGGAGATACGCAGTATTTT
TRBV19	-	TRBJ2-7	-	CASSTTLGQTYEQYF	TGTGCCAGTAGCACCACCCTGGGGCAGACGTACGAGCAGTACTTC
TRBV7-3	-	TRBJ2-1	TRBD2	CASSLAGGPYNEQFF	TGTGCCAGCAGCTTGGCGGGAGGTCCCTACAATGAGCAGTTCTTC
TRBV7-2	-	TRBJ1-5	-	CASSILIHSNQPQHF	TGTGCCAGCAGCATACTGATTCATAGCAATCAGCCCCAGCATTTT
TRBV28	-	TRBJ1-1	-	CASSSPGVAAFF	TGTGCCAGCAGTTCCCCGGGGGTAGCAGCTTTCTTT
TRBV19	many	TRBJ2-5	-	CASTPNGETQYF	TGTGCCAGTACCCCCAATGGGGAGACCCAGTACTTC
TRBV28	-	TRBJ1-2	-	CASPSEMFNYGYTF	TGTGCCAGTCCCTCCGAGATGTTTAACTATGGCTACACCTTC
TRBV19	-	TRBJ2-7	-	CASSGSRYEQYF	TGTGCCAGTAGCGGGAGTAGGTACGAGCAGTACTTC
TRBV27	few	TRBJ2-3	TRBD2	CASRLGTTSWDTQYF	TGTGCCAGCAGACTCGGGACTACCAGCTGGGATACGCAGTATTTT
TRBV7-9	few	TRBJ2-7	-	CASSGKGEHAYEQYF	TGTGCCAGCAGCGGAAAGGGTGAACATGCCTACGAGCAGTACTTC
TRBV28	-	TRBJ1-5	TRBD1	CASAGGKGGQPQHF	TGTGCCTCGGCAGGGGGTAAAGGTGGTCAGCCCCAGCATTTT
TRBV7-9	few	TRBJ2-1	-	CASSLTVTGFYNEQFF	TGTGCCAGCAGCCTGACCGTTACAGGATTTTACAATGAGCAGTTCTTC
TRBV20-1	few	TRBJ2-7	TRBD1	CSASAGTVLYEQYF	TGCAGTGCTAGTGCCGGGACAGTACTCTACGAGCAGTACTTC
TRBV5-1	few	TRBJ1-1	-	CASSATGTYTEAFF	TGCGCCAGCAGCGCAACAGGGACTTACACTGAAGCTTTCTTT
TRBV27	-	TRBJ2-5	TRBD2	CASSLSIAGPQETQYF	TGTGCCAGCAGTTTATCGATAGCGGGGCCCCAAGAGACCCAGTACTTC
TRBV24-1	few	TRBJ2-6	-	CATSDSPPREGANVLTF	TGTGCCACCAGTGATTCCCCCCCACGGGAGGGGGCCAACGTCCTGACTTTC
TRBV20-1	once	TRBJ2-3	TRBD2	CSARGGTSGTYSTDTQYF	TGCAGTGCTAGAGGGGGGACTAGCGGGACATATAGCACAGATACGCAGTATTTT
TRBV5-1	-	TRBJ1-1	-	CASSLAGIVRSNTEAFF	TGCGCCAGCAGCTTGGCGGGGATAGTACGTTCGAACACTGAAGCTTTCTTT
TRBV11-2	-	TRBJ2-3	TRBD2	CASSEGLADTQYF	TGTGCCAGCAGCGAGGGACTAGCAGATACGCAGTATTTT
TRBV20-1	few	TRBJ2-3	TRBD2	CSATKTSRADTQYF	TGCAGTGCTACTAAGACTAGCAGGGCAGATACGCAGTATTTT
TRBV6-6	many	TRBJ2-3	-	CASSYPGADTQYF	TGTGCCAGCAGTTATCCGGGTGCAGATACGCAGTATTTT
TRBV4-3	few	TRBJ1-1	-	CASSQDHTLAEAFF	TGCGCCAGCAGCCAAGATCACACTTTGGCTGAAGCTTTCTTT
TRBV27	-	TRBJ2-1	-	CASIPRGDNEQFF	TGTGCCAGCATCCCCAGGGGTGACAATGAGCAGTTCTTC
TRBV20-1	many	TRBJ2-1	TRBD2	CSARLRGAGGYNEQFF	TGCAGTGCTAGACTGCGAGGAGCGGGAGGTTACAATGAGCAGTTCTTC
TRBV20-1	many	TRBJ2-7	-	CSARDPTASYEQYF	TGCAGTGCTAGAGACCCGACAGCCTCCTACGAGCAGTACTTC
TRBV7-9	-	TRBJ2-3	-	CASSLGESDTQYF	TGTGCCAGCAGCTTGGGGGAGTCAGATACGCAGTATTTT
TRBV12-3/TRBV12-4	-	TRBJ2-1	-	CASIPQGYNEQFF	TGTGCCAGCATCCCACAGGGTTACAATGAGCAGTTCTTC
TRBV27	-	TRBJ2-5	-	CASRRETQYF	TGTGCCAGCAGGCGAGAGACCCAGTACTTC
TRBV4-3	-	TRBJ2-7	TRBD1	CASSRAPGQGSYEQYF	TGCGCCAGCAGCCGCGCCCCGGGACAGGGCTCCTACGAGCAGTACTTC
TRBV7-3	-	TRBJ2-1	TRBD2	CASSSIPGLANNEQFF	TGTGCCAGCAGCTCGATCCCGGGACTAGCGAACAATGAGCAGTTCTTC
TRBV10-2	few	TRBJ2-7	TRBD2	CASGEGLGSYEQYF	TGCGCCAGCGGGGAGGGACTTGGCTCCTACGAGCAGTACTTC
TRBV7-6	few	TRBJ1-4	-	CASSNDEKLFF	TGTGCCAGCAGCAACGATGAAAAACTGTTTTTT
TRBV6-6	many	TRBJ2-1	TRBD2	CASSYSGLGGVYNEQFF	TGTGCCAGCAGTTACTCTGGGCTTGGGGGGGTTTACAATGAGCAGTTCTTC
TRBV12-3/TRBV12-4	many	TRBJ1-1	-	CASSKLGGYGTEAFF	TGTGCCAGCAGTAAACTGGGAGGGTATGGCACTGAAGCTTTCTTT
TRBV11-2	few	TRBJ2-1	-	CASSFGYNEQFF	TGTGCCAGCAGCTTTGGCTACAATGAGCAGTTCTTC
TRBV6-5	-	TRBJ2-1	TRBD2	CASRPGLATYNEQFF	TGTGCCAGCAGACCGGGACTAGCGACTTACAATGAGCAGTTCTTC